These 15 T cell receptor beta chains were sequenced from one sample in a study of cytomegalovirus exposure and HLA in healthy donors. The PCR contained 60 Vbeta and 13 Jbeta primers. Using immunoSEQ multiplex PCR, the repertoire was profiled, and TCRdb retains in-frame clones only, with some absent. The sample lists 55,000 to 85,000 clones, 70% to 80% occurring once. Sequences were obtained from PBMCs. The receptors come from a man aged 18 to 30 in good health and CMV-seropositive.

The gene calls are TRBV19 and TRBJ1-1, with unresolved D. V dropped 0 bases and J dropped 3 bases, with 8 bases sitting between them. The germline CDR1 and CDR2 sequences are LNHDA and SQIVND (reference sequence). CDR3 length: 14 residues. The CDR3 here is CASSIDPRYTEAFF. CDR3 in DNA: TGTGCCAGTAGTATAGATCCCAGATACACTGAAGCTTTCTTT.

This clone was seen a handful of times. CDR3 residues: CASSTQRGYEQYF. CDR3 coding DNA: TGTGCCAGCAGCACCCAGCGGGGTTACGAGCAGTACTTC. The rearrangement joins TRBV7-2 to TRBJ2-7; 7 nucleotides align to TRBD2. The trim removed 5 bases at V and 4 bases at J, leaving 5 bases unmatched. Germline lookup yields CDR1 SGHTA and CDR2 FQGNSA. The CDR3 is 13 residues long.

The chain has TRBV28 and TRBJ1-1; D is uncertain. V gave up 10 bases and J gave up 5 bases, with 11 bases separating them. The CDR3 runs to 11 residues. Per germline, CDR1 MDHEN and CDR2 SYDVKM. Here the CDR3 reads CATLRRTEAFF. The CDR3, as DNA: TGTGCCACCCTTCGGAGAACTGAAGCTTTCTTT.

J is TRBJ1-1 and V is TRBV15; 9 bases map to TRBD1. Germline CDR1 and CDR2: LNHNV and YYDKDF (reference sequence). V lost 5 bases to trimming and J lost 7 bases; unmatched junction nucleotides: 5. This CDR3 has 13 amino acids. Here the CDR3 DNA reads TGTGCCACCAGCTCGGGACAGGGCGGTGAAGCTTTCTTT. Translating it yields CATSSGQGGEAFF.

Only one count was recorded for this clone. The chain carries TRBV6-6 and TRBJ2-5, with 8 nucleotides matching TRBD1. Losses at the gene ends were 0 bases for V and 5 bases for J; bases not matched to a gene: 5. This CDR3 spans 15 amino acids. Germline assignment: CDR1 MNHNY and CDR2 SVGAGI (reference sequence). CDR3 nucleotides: TGTGCCAGCAGTTACTCCAGGGGGCTTGGTGAGACCCAGTACTTC. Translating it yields CASSYSRGLGETQYF.

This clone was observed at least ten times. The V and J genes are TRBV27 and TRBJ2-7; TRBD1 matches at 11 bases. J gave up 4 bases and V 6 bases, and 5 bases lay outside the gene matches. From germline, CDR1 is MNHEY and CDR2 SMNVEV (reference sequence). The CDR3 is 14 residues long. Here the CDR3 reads CASRGTGGDYEQYF. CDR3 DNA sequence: TGTGCCAGCAGGGGGACAGGGGGAGATTACGAGCAGTACTTC.

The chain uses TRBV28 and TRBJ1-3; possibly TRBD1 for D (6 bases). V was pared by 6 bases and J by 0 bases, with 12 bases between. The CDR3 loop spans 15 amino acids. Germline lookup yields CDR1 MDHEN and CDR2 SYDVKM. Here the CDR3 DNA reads TGTGCCAGCAGCGGGTCGGACAGCTCTGGAAACACCATATATTTT. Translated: CASSGSDSSGNTIYF.

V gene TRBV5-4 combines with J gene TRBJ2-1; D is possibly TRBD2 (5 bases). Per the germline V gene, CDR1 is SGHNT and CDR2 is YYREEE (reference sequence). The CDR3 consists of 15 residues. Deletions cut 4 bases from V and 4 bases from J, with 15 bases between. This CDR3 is CASSAPDSTYNEQFF. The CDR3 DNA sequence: TGTGCCAGCAGCGCACCGGACTCTACATACAATGAGCAGTTCTTC.

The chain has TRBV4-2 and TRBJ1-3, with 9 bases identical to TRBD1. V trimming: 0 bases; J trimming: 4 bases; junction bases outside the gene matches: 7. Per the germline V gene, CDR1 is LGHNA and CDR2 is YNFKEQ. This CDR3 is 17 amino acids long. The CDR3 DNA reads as TGTGCCAGCAGCCAAGACAGACAGGGGGTGGGGGGAAACACCATATATTTT. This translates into CASSQDRQGVGGNTIYF.

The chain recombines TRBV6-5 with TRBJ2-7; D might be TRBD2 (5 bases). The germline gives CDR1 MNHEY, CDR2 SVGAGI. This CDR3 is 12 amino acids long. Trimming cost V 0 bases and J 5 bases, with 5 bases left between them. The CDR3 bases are TGTGCCAGCAGTTACTCGAGGGACGAGCAGTACTTC. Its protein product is CASSYSRDEQYF.

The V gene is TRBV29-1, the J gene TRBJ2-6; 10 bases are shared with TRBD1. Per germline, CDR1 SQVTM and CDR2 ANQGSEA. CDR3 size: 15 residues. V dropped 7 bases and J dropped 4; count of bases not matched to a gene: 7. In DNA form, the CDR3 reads TGCAGCGCTGGGACAGGGGAATCCGGGGCCAACGTCCTGACTTTC. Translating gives CSAGTGESGANVLTF.

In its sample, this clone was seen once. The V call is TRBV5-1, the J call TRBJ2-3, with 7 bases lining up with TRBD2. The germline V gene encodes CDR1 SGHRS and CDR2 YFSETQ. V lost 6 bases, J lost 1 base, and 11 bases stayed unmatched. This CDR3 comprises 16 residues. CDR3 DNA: TGCGCCAGCACCTCCACGGCGGGAGCGGGCACAGATACGCAGTATTTT. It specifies CASTSTAGAGTDTQYF.

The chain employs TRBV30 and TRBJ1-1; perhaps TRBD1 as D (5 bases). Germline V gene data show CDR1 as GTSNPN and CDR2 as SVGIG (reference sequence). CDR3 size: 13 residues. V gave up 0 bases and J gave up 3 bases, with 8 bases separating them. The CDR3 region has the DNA TGTGCCTGGAGTGTACAGGAGCACACTGAAGCTTTCTTT. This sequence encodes CAWSVQEHTEAFF.

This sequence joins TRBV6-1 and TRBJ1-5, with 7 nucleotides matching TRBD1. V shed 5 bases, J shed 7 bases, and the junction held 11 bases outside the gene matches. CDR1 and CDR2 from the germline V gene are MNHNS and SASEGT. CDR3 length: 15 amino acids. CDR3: CASSISGTAGQPQHF. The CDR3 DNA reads TGTGCCAGCAGTATATCCGGGACAGCTGGACAGCCCCAGCATTTT.

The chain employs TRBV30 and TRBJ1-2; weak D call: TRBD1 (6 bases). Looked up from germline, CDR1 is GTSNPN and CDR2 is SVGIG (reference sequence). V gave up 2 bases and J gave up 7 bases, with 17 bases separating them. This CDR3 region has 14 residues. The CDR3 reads CAWSQITGPRGYTF. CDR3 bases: TGTGCCTGGAGTCAAATTACAGGGCCACGTGGCTACACCTTC.